Each of the 20 T cell receptor beta chains below was sequenced from the same sample in a study of beta chain features in type 1 diabetes. The study's findings and limits: Type 1 diabetes patients had moderately but significantly shorter TCRB CDR3s in all four CD4+ subsets.

Their recognized antigens are unknown. The entirety of the isolated RNA underwent reverse transcription, so expressed TCRB transcripts were sequenced. Clones were sequenced by immunoSEQ multiplex PCR, and TCRdb holds only the in-frame ones, with some missing. The sample includes roughly 50,000 clones, roughly 39% seen only once; the top ten take approximately 1.5%. The sequenced sample was Tregs from blood. Receptor source: a man between 25 and 39 years old with type 1 diabetes.

This clone was seen only a few times. J is TRBJ1-1 and V is TRBV28; tentatively, D is TRBD1 (6 bases). Germline CDR1 is MDHEN and CDR2 is SYDVKM. The CDR3 is 13 residues long. Deletions cut 3 bases from V and 6 bases from J, with 11 bases between. As DNA, the CDR3 is TGTGCCAGCAGTTTTCACAGGGTTTCTGAAGCTTTCTTT. It yields the protein CASSFHRVSEAFF. Full variable domain (remainder filled in from reference TRBV28 and TRBJ1-1): DVKVTQSSRYLVKRTGEKVFLECVQDMDHENMFWYRQDPGLGLRLIYFSYDVKMKEKGDIPEGYSVSREKKERFSLILESASTNQTSMYLCASSFHRVSEAFFGQGTRLTVV.

In DNA form, the CDR3 reads TGTGCCATCGGGACAGGGAACTATGGCTACACCTTC. Its protein product is CAIGTGNYGYTF. The J gene is TRBJ1-2, the V gene TRBV19; 9 bases are shared with TRBD1. Per germline, CDR1 LNHDA and CDR2 SQIVND (reference sequence). V lost 10 bases and J lost 2; bases outside the gene matches: 2. The CDR3 loop spans 12 amino acids.

The V call is TRBV7-3, the J call TRBJ1-6; 7 nucleotides line up with TRBD1. The CDR3 loop spans 14 amino acids. The V gene end was trimmed by 5 bases and the J gene end by 8 bases; junction bases not matched to a gene: 6. Germline-derived CDR1 and CDR2 are SGHTA and FQGTGA. CDR3 loop: CASSTGDGYSPLHF. The CDR3, as DNA: TGTGCCAGCAGCACAGGGGACGGTTATTCACCCCTCCACTTT.

This rearrangement joins TRBV2 to TRBJ2-7; the match to TRBD2 covers 15 bases. In germline, CDR1 is SNHLY, CDR2 FYNNEI. Trimming cost V 3 bases and J 5 bases; bases outside gene matches: 2. This CDR3 is built from 15 residues. This chain's CDR3 is CASSEGLAGGNEQYF. In DNA form, the CDR3 reads TGTGCCAGCAGTGAGGGACTAGCGGGAGGTAACGAGCAGTACTTC.

The sample holds a few counts of this clone. The J gene is TRBJ1-1, the V gene TRBV28, with a tentative D call TRBD1 (5 bases). This CDR3 contains 16 residues. CDR1 is MDHEN, CDR2 SYDVKM, per germline. The V end lost 2 bases, the J end lost 4 bases, and 17 bases lay between the germline ends. The CDR3 DNA is TGTGCCAGCAGTTTACCCCCCACAAGGGGCATCACTGAAGCTTTCTTT. This gives the protein CASSLPPTRGITEAFF.

Only a few counts were recorded for this clone. V gene TRBV30 combines with J gene TRBJ2-7; D not certain. The CDR3 sequence is 12 residues long. Germline assignment: CDR1 GTSNPN and CDR2 SVGIG (reference sequence). The V gene lost 0 bases and the J gene lost 3 bases, with 6 bases spanning the gap. Here the CDR3 reads CAWSVRGYEQYF. CDR3 DNA: TGTGCCTGGAGTGTACGCGGCTACGAGCAGTACTTC.

The chain links TRBV7-8 to TRBJ2-1, with TRBD2 matching over 11 bases. Germline CDR1 is SGHVS and CDR2 is FQNEAQ. The CDR3 consists of 15 residues. Unmatched junction bases numbered 4, after V lost 5 bases and J lost 4 bases. The CDR3 here is CASSQGLAEYNEQFF. CDR3 sequence (DNA): TGTGCCAGCAGCCAGGGACTAGCGGAGTACAATGAGCAGTTCTTC.

This chain connects TRBV5-1 to TRBJ2-6; a weak D match, TRBD1 (6 bases). Trimming removed 3 bases at V and 4 bases at J, with 17 bases between. The CDR3 loop spans 17 amino acids. Germline V gene data show CDR1 as SGHRS and CDR2 as YFSETQ. The CDR3 protein is CASSSTGLQMGANVLTF. As DNA, the CDR3 is TGCGCCAGCAGCTCGACAGGCCTTCAGATGGGGGCCAACGTCCTGACTTTC.

This chain uses TRBV27 with TRBJ2-7, with 9 bases identical to TRBD2. Germline assignment: CDR1 MNHEY and CDR2 SMNVEV (reference sequence). The length of the CDR3 is 14 residues. V lost 2 bases and J lost 7; bases outside the gene matches: 6. The CDR3, as DNA: TGTGCCAGCAGTTTAGCGGGAGGGCCGAGGGAGCAGTACTTC. It yields the protein CASSLAGGPREQYF.

The V gene is TRBV27, the J gene TRBJ2-1, with 8 bases matching TRBD1. The CDR3 runs to 15 residues. Germline loops: CDR1 MNHEY, CDR2 SMNVEV (reference sequence). Trimming removed 8 bases from V and 1 base from J; junction bases left unmatched: 7. Written as DNA, the CDR3 is TGTGCCAGCGACCGGGACAGGAGGTCCTACAATGAGCAGTTCTTC. Translating it yields CASDRDRRSYNEQFF.

The rearrangement links TRBV25-1 to TRBJ2-1; 11 nucleotides agree with TRBD2. V shed 4 bases and J 8 bases; nucleotides not matched to a gene: 4. The germline V gene encodes CDR1 MGHDK and CDR2 SYGVNS. CDR3 length: 14 residues. CDR3 amino acids: CASSVAGGDDEQFF. Written as DNA, the CDR3 is TGTGCCAGCAGTGTAGCGGGAGGGGACGATGAGCAGTTCTTC.

The gene calls are TRBV7-3 and TRBJ2-2, with 9 bases identical to TRBD1. The CDR3 spans 15 residues. J was trimmed by 3 bases and V by 2 bases; bases with no gene match: 1. Germline loops: CDR1 SGHTA, CDR2 FQGTGA. The CDR3 nucleotides read TGTGCCAGCAGCTTAGGGACAGGGTACACCGGGGAGCTGTTTTTT. Its protein product is CASSLGTGYTGELFF.

The chain uses TRBV27 and TRBJ2-1; D is possibly TRBD2 (7 bases). Looked up from germline, CDR1 is MNHEY and CDR2 is SMNVEV (reference sequence). V was cut by 2 bases and J by 6 bases, with 20 bases left in between. CDR3 length equals 17 residues. Here the CDR3 reads CASSLQQGGAEFNEQFF. CDR3 coding DNA: TGTGCCAGCAGTTTACAGCAAGGGGGGGCAGAATTCAATGAGCAGTTCTTC.

The V call is TRBV10-3, the J call TRBJ2-7, with TRBD1 matching over 7 bases. This CDR3 is 12 amino acids long. V gave up 4 bases and J gave up 5 bases; unmatched junction bases: 2. Germline CDR1 is ENHRY and CDR2 is SYGVKD. This CDR3 is CAISVGQDEQYF. The DNA of the CDR3 is TGTGCCATCAGTGTAGGACAGGACGAGCAGTACTTC.

This clone was seen a handful of times. The V call is TRBV7-8, the J call TRBJ1-2, with no clear D. CDR1 is SGHVS, CDR2 FQNEAQ, per germline. The ends were cut back, 4 bases at V and 6 bases at J, with 12 bases in the middle. The CDR3 contains 13 residues. The CDR3 region is CASSSPRVDGYTF. The CDR3 DNA is TGTGCCAGCAGCTCCCCGCGTGTGGATGGCTACACCTTC.

For this clone: Other DNA sequences in this sample translate to the same CDR3. V and J are TRBV28 and TRBJ2-7; the match to TRBD1 covers 10 bases. The CDR3 is 14 residues long. Germline assignment: CDR1 MDHEN and CDR2 SYDVKM. The V and J ends lost 7 bases and 0 bases, in that order; junction bases with no gene match: 3. This CDR3 is CASIRTGGSYEQYF. The DNA of the CDR3 is TGTGCCAGCATCAGGACAGGGGGCTCCTACGAGCAGTACTTC.

This sequence joins TRBV7-8 and TRBJ2-3; 14 bases align to TRBD2. The J segment lost 9 bases and the V segment lost 5 bases, leaving 7 bases of the junction unmatched. The CDR3 runs to 15 residues. The germline V gene encodes CDR1 SGHVS and CDR2 FQNEAQ. The CDR3 protein is CASSEGLAGVRTQYF. Written as DNA, the CDR3 is TGTGCCAGCAGCGAGGGACTAGCGGGAGTGCGGACGCAGTATTTT.

The V gene is TRBV9, the J gene TRBJ1-1; 8 nucleotides align to TRBD1. CDR1 SGDLS and CDR2 YYNGEE come from the germline V gene. Losses at the gene ends were 4 bases for V and 4 bases for J; bases not matched to a gene: 15. The CDR3 contains 17 residues. CDR3 sequence reads: CASSTHGQGAAGTEAFF. In DNA form, the CDR3 reads TGTGCCAGCAGCACCCACGGGCAGGGGGCCGCGGGCACTGAAGCTTTCTTT.

The gene calls are TRBV5-1 and TRBJ2-3, with D maybe TRBD2 (8 bases). CDR1 is SGHRS, CDR2 YFSETQ, per germline. With 3 bases removed from V and 6 bases from J, the gap between germline ends came to 23 bases. The CDR3 loop spans 17 amino acids. CDR3 DNA: TGCGCCAGCAGCTCCTCGGGAGGGGGCCTACGCAGTGATACGCAGTATTTT. This encodes CASSSSGGGLRSDTQYF.

The chain couples TRBV7-2 to TRBJ2-7; tentatively, D is TRBD2 (6 bases). The CDR3 has 16 amino acids. V lost 5 bases and J lost 7, with 24 bases in between. Germline V CDR1 and CDR2: SGHTA, FQGNSA. The CDR3: CASSPDLQAGLREQYF. The CDR3 DNA reads TGTGCCAGCAGCCCAGATCTTCAAGCGGGCCTTCGAGAGCAGTACTTC.